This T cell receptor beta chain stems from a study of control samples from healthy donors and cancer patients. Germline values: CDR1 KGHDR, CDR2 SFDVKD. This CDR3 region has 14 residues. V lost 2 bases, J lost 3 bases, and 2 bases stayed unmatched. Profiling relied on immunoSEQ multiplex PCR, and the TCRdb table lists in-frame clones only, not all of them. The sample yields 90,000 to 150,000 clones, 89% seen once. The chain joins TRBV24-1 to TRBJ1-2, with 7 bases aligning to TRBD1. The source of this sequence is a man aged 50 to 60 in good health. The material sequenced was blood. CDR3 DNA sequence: TGTGCCACCAGTGATTGGACAGGCGACTATGGCTACACCTTC. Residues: CATSDWTGDYGYTF.